The 19 T cell receptor beta chains below were found in one sample sequenced in a study of blood T cell repertoires in COVID-19. Using immunoSEQ multiplex PCR, the repertoire was profiled, and TCRdb retains in-frame clones only, with some absent. The table has 350,000 to 400,000 clones, roughly 87% seen once. The specimen was PBMCs or T cells enriched from blood (not recorded which). The receptors stem from a woman in her twenties or thirties who had recovered from COVID-19.

The J gene is TRBJ2-2, the V gene TRBV7-9; D remains unclear. This CDR3 contains 12 residues. Trimming cost V 0 bases and J 7 bases, with 3 bases left between them. CDR1 SEHNR and CDR2 FQNEAQ come from the germline V gene (reference sequence). This CDR3 reads CASSLAIGELFF. The CDR3, as DNA: TGTGCCAGCAGCTTAGCTATCGGGGAGCTGTTTTTT.

The chain uses TRBV19 and TRBJ2-5; the match to TRBD2 covers 7 bases. Germline CDR1 reads LNHDA; CDR2 reads SQIVND (reference sequence). The CDR3 loop spans 14 amino acids. V gave up 10 bases and J gave up 1 base; unmatched junction bases: 9. The chain's CDR3 is CATKLSGAQETQYF. CDR3 bases: TGTGCCACTAAATTAAGCGGGGCCCAAGAGACCCAGTACTTC.

The chain uses TRBV10-3 and TRBJ1-2; possibly TRBD1 for D (5 bases). Deletions cut 2 bases from V and 4 bases from J, with 11 bases between. CDR3 size: 14 residues. Germline CDR1 and CDR2: ENHRY and SYGVKD. CDR3 sequence reads: CAISENQGIYGYTF. The CDR3 bases are TGTGCCATCAGTGAGAATCAGGGTATCTATGGCTACACCTTC.

The chain couples TRBV3-1 (or the pseudogene TRBV3-2) to TRBJ2-7, with D hard to call. V dropped 0 bases and J dropped 4 bases, with 16 bases sitting between them. Germline assignment: CDR1 LGHDT and CDR2 YNNKEL (reference sequence). There are 16 residues in the CDR3. CDR3 amino acids: CASSQDFPARLYEQYF. The CDR3 DNA follows: TGTGCCAGCAGCCAAGACTTCCCTGCCAGACTTTACGAGCAGTACTTC.

The CDR3 region is CASSVVGLAGAYEQYF. In DNA, the CDR3 is TGTGCCAGCAGCGTAGTGGGACTAGCGGGAGCTTACGAGCAGTACTTC. The rearrangement uses TRBV9 and TRBJ2-7; TRBD2 agrees at 14 bases. Per germline, CDR1 SGDLS and CDR2 YYNGEE. Germline trimming cut 0 bases from V and 4 bases from J; bases unmatched to any gene: 3. This CDR3 has 16 residues.

The chain's CDR3 is CASISTGVRLTSYEQYF. The CDR3 DNA reads as TGTGCCAGCATCTCGACAGGGGTCCGTCTCACCTCCTACGAGCAGTACTTC. The chain employs TRBV28 and TRBJ2-7, with 8 positions matching TRBD1. This CDR3 has 17 residues. The V gene's germline CDR1 is MDHEN and CDR2 SYDVKM. The V and J ends lost 7 bases and 0 bases, in that order; junction bases with no gene match: 14.

J is TRBJ2-7 and V is TRBV11-2, with D possibly being TRBD2 (6 bases). This CDR3 is built from 15 residues. With 1 base removed from V and 3 bases from J, the gap between germline ends came to 13 bases. The germline V gene has CDR1 SGHAT and CDR2 FQNNGV. The CDR3 region has the DNA TGTGCCAGCAGCTTAGCTCTGGGGGGAGTCTACGAGCAGTACTTC. Protein sequence: CASSLALGGVYEQYF.

This chain links TRBV7-9 with TRBJ2-1; 13 bases align to TRBD2. Germline CDR1 and CDR2: SEHNR and FQNEAQ (reference sequence). Unmatched junction bases numbered 8, after V lost 6 bases and J lost 9 bases. This CDR3 comprises 15 residues. CDR3 nucleotides: TGTGCCAGCAGACCCGGGACTAGCGGGATGGTTGAGCAGTTCTTC. Protein product: CASRPGTSGMVEQFF.

The rearrangement uses TRBV12-5 and TRBJ1-2; D unclear. This CDR3 has 12 residues. V shed 1 base and J shed 5 bases, with 5 bases lying between them. CDR1 and CDR2 (germline): LGHNT, FRNRAP. The CDR3 sequence is CASGLGSYGYTF. The CDR3 DNA sequence: TGTGCTAGTGGTTTGGGCAGTTATGGCTACACCTTC.

The V and J genes are TRBV5-6 and TRBJ2-5; D remains ambiguous. Germline CDR1 SGHDT, CDR2 YYEEEE. CDR3 size: 13 residues. Trimming stripped 0 bases from V and 9 bases from J, with 12 bases between. CDR3 in amino acids: CASSLARLRSQYF. CDR3 nucleotides: TGTGCCAGCAGCTTGGCGAGACTTCGTTCCCAGTACTTC.

The chain is built from TRBV28 and TRBJ2-7; 13 bases are shared with TRBD2. CDR1 and CDR2 from the germline V gene are MDHEN and SYDVKM. The CDR3 extends over 16 amino acids. The V segment lost 5 bases and the J segment 3 bases; nucleotides outside the gene matches: 7. CDR3 coding DNA: TGTGCCAGCAGTCCGCCGGGACTAGCGGGAAACTACGAGCAGTACTTC. Protein product: CASSPPGLAGNYEQYF.

This chain uses TRBV6-2 or TRBV6-3 with TRBJ2-3; TRBD2 agrees at 8 bases. Germline V gene sequence: CDR1 MNHEY, CDR2 SVGEGT. Trimming at V came to 4 bases and at J to 6 bases, leaving 12 bases not matched to a gene. The CDR3 extends over 16 amino acids. The CDR3 here is CASSFLRSGRVDTQYF. CDR3 sequence (DNA): TGTGCCAGCAGTTTCCTCCGCAGCGGGAGAGTGGATACGCAGTATTTT.

The chain combines TRBV5-6 with TRBJ2-7; TRBD2 matches 7 bases. The CDR3 has 14 residues. V lost 2 bases and J lost 2; bases outside the gene matches: 4. CDR1 and CDR2 from the germline V gene are SGHDT and YYEEEE. The CDR3 loop is CASSFGGLAYEQYF. CDR3 in DNA: TGTGCCAGCAGCTTTGGAGGACTAGCCTACGAGCAGTACTTC.

The V call is TRBV14, the J call TRBJ1-4; D is unclear. Per germline, CDR1 SGHDN and CDR2 FVKESK. The V gene lost 1 base and the J gene lost 10 bases, with 10 bases spanning the gap. There are 13 residues in the CDR3. The DNA for the CDR3 is TGTGCCAGCAGCCAAGTTGGAGCCGGAAAACTGTTTTTT. Amino acids: CASSQVGAGKLFF.

The J gene is TRBJ1-4, the V gene TRBV24-1, with 8 bases aligning to TRBD1. This CDR3 is built from 15 residues. Germline lookup yields CDR1 KGHDR and CDR2 SFDVKD. Trimming took 3 bases from V and 7 from J; bases not matched to a gene: 6. CDR3 DNA sequence: TGTGCCACCAGTGATCCTCAGGGGGCGGGTGAAAAACTGTTTTTT. Translating gives CATSDPQGAGEKLFF.

The chain couples TRBV28 to TRBJ2-7; tentatively, D is TRBD2 (6 bases). V was cut by 4 bases and J by 2 bases, with 12 bases left in between. CDR3 length: 14 amino acids. Germline CDR1 reads MDHEN; CDR2 reads SYDVKM. The DNA for the CDR3 is TGTGCCAGCAGTTATGCGCGCGGGACCTACGAGCAGTACTTC. It translates to CASSYARGTYEQYF.

This clone was picked up one time. The chain uses TRBV27 and TRBJ1-1, with a tentative D call TRBD1 (6 bases). The CDR3 has 14 residues. Germline V gives CDR1 MNHEY, CDR2 SMNVEV (reference sequence). Trimming pared 7 bases from V and 6 bases from J, leaving 18 bases between. The CDR3 here is CASIAGDHFSEAFF. Written as DNA, the CDR3 is TGTGCCAGCATCGCAGGGGATCATTTTTCTGAAGCTTTCTTT.

The rearrangement joins TRBV9 to TRBJ1-1, with D tentatively TRBD1 (5 bases). Trimming cost V 0 bases and J 3 bases, with 9 bases left between them. Germline CDR1 and CDR2: SGDLS and YYNGEE. There are 14 residues in the CDR3. The CDR3 nucleotides are TGTGCCAGCAGCGTAGACCCAGGGCACACTGAAGCTTTCTTT. This translates into CASSVDPGHTEAFF.

CDR3 sequence (DNA): TGTGCCAGCAGGTCCGGACAGGGTGGCACCTACGAGCAGTACTTC. It is translated as CASRSGQGGTYEQYF. The chain recombines TRBV28 with TRBJ2-7; 8 nucleotides match TRBD1. The V gene's germline CDR1 is MDHEN and CDR2 SYDVKM. This CDR3 is built from 15 residues. After removal of 6 bases from V and 2 bases from J, the junction contained 9 bases not matched to a gene.